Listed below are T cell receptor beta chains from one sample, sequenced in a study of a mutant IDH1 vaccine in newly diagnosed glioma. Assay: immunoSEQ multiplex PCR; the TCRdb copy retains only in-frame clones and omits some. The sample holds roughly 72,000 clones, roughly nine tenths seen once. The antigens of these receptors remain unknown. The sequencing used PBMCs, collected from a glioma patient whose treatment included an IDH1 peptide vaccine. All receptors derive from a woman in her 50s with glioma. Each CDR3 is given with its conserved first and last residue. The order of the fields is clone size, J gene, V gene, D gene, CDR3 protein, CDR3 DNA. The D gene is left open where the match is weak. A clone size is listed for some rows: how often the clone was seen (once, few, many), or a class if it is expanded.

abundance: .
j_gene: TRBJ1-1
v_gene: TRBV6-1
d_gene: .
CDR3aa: CASSPRSLNTEAFF
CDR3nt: TGTGCCAGCAGCCCCCGCTCACTGAACACTGAAGCTTTCTTT

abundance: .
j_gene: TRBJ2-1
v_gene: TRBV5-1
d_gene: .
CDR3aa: CASSFGTIYNEQFF
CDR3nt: TGCGCCAGCAGCTTCGGGACCATCTACAATGAGCAGTTCTTC

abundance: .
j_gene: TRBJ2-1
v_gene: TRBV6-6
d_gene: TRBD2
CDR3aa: CASSYFSGIENEQFF
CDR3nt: TGTGCCAGCAGTTACTTTAGCGGGATAGAGAATGAGCAGTTCTTC

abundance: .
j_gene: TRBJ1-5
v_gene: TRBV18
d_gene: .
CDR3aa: CASSPTGLLSNQPQHF
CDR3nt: TGTGCCAGCTCACCAACGGGACTATTAAGCAATCAGCCCCAGCATTTT

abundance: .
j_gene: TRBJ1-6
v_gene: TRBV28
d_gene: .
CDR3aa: CGSGEVDSPLHF
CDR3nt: TGTGGAAGTGGAGAGGTTGATTCACCCCTCCACTTT

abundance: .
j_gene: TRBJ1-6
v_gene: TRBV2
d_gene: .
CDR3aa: CASSEVRRGSLHF
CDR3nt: TGTGCCAGCAGTGAAGTTCGCAGAGGGTCCCTCCACTTT

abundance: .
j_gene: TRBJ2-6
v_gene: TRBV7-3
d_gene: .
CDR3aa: CASSLDPGRPSGANVLTF
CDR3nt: TGTGCCAGCAGCTTAGACCCAGGGAGACCGTCTGGGGCCAACGTCCTGACTTTC

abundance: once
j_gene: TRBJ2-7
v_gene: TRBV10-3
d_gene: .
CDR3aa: CAISGDPYEQYF
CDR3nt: TGTGCCATCAGCGGAGACCCCTACGAGCAGTACTTC

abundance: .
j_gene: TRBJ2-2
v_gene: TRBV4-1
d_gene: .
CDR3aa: CASSRGRATNTGELFF
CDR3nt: TGCGCCAGCAGCCGCGGCCGGGCCACGAACACCGGGGAGCTGTTTTTT

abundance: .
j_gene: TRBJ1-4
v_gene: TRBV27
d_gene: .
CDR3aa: CASSPGLSTNEKLFF
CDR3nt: TGTGCCAGCAGCCCGGGACTCTCAACTAATGAAAAACTGTTTTTT

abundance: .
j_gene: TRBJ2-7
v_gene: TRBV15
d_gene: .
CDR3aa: CATSRDRSSSYEQYF
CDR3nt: TGTGCCACCAGCAGAGATCGGAGCAGTTCCTACGAGCAGTACTTC

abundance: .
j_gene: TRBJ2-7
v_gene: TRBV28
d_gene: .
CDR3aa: CASTPPGSPYEQYF
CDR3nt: TGTGCCAGCACTCCCCCAGGGAGCCCCTACGAGCAGTACTTC

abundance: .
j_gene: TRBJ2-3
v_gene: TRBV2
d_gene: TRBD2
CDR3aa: CARSSGSGQTAQYF
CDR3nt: TGTGCCAGATCTAGCGGGAGCGGCCAGACGGCGCAGTATTTT

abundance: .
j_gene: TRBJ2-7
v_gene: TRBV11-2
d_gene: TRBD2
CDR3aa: CASKPLREGPSPTYEQYF
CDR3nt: TGTGCCAGCAAACCCTTGCGGGAGGGCCCAAGCCCTACCTACGAGCAGTACTTC

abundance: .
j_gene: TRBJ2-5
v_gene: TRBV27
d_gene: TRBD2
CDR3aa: CASSPGLAGGQETQYF
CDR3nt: TGTGCCAGCAGTCCGGGACTAGCGGGAGGGCAGGAGACCCAGTACTTC